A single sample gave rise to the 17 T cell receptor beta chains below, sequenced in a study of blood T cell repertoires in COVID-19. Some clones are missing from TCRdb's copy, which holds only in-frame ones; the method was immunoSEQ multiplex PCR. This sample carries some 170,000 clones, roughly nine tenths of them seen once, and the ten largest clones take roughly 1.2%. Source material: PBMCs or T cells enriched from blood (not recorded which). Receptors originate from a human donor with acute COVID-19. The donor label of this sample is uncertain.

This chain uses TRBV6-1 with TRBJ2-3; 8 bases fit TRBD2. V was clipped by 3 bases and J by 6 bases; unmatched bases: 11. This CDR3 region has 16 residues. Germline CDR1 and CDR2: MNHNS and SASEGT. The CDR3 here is CASSDLAGGPFDTQYF. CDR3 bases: TGTGCCAGCAGTGATTTGGCGGGAGGCCCCTTTGATACGCAGTATTTT.

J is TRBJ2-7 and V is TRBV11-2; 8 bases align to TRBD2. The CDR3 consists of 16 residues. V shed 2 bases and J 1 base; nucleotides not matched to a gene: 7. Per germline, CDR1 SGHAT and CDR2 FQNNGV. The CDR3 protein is CASSLMETSVSYEQYF. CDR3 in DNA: TGTGCCAGCAGCTTAATGGAGACTAGCGTTTCCTACGAGCAGTACTTC.

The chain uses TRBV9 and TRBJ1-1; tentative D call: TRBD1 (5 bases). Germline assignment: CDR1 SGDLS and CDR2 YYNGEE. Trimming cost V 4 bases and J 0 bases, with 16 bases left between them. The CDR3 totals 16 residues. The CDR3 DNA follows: TGTGCCAGCAGCACCTCATGGGGGGGATTGAACACTGAAGCTTTCTTT. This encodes CASSTSWGGLNTEAFF.

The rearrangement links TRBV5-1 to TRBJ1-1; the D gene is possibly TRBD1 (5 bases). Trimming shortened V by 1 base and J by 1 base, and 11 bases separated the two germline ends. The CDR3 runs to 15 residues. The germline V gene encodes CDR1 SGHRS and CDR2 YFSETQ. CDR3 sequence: CASSLTRVGNTEAFF. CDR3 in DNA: TGCGCCAGCAGCTTGACCAGGGTTGGGAACACTGAAGCTTTCTTT.

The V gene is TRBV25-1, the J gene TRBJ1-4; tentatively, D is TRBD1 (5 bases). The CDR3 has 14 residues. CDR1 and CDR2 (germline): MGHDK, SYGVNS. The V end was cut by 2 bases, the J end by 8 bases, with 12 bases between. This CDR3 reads CASSESGGKEKLFF. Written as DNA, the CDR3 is TGTGCCAGCAGTGAAAGTGGGGGGAAGGAAAAACTGTTTTTT. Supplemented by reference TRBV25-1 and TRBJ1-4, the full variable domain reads EADIYQTPRYLVIGTGKKITLECSQTMGHDKMYWYQQDPGMELHLIHYSYGVNSTEKGDLSSESTVSRIRTEHFPLTLESARPSHTSQYLCASSESGGKEKLFFGSGTQLSVL.

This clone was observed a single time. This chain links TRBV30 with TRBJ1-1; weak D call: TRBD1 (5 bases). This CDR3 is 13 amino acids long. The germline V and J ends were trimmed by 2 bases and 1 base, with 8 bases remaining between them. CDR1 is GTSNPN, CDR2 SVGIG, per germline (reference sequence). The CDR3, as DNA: TGTGCCTGGAGTCCCCAGGGGAACACTGAAGCTTTCTTT. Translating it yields CAWSPQGNTEAFF.

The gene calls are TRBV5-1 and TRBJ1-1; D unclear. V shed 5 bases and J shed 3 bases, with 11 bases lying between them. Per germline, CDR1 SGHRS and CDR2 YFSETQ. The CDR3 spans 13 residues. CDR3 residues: CASRAAADTEAFF. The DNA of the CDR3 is TGCGCCAGCAGAGCCGCGGCGGACACTGAAGCTTTCTTT.

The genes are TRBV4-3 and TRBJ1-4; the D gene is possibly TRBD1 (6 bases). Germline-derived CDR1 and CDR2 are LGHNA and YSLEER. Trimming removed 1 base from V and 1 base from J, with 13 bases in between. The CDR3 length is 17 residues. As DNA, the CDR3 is TGCGCCAGCAGCCAAGGAGCGGGGGCGAAAACTAATGAAAAACTGTTTTTT. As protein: CASSQGAGAKTNEKLFF.

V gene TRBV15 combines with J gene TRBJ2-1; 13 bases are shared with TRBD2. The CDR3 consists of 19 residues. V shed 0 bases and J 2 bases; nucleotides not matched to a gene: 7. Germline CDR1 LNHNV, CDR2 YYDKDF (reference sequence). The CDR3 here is CATSRDTSGGAMTYNEQFF. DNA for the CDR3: TGTGCCACCAGCAGAGATACTAGCGGGGGGGCTATGACCTACAATGAGCAGTTCTTC.

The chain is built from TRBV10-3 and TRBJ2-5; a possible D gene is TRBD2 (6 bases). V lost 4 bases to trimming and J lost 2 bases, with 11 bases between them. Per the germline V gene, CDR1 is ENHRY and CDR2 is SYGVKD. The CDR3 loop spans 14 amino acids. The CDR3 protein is CAISGGALQETQYF. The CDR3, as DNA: TGTGCCATCAGTGGCGGGGCCTTACAAGAGACCCAGTACTTC.

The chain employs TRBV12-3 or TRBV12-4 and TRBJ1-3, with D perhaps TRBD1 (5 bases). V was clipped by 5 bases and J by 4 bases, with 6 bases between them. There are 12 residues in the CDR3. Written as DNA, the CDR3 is TGTGCCAGCAGTACAGGCGGAAACACCATATATTTT. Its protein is CASSTGGNTIYF.

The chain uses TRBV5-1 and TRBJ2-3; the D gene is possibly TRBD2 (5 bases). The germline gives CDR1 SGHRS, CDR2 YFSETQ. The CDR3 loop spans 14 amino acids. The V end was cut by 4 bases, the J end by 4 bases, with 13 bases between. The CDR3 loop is CASSPGEGADTQYF. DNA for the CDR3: TGCGCCAGCAGCCCCGGAGAGGGAGCAGATACGCAGTATTTT.

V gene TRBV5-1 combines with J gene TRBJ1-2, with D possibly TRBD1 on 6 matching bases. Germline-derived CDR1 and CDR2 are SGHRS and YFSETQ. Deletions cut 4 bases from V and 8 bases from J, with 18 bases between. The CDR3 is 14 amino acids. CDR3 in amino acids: CASSPIRAGEGYTF. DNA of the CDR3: TGCGCCAGCAGCCCAATTCGGGCAGGGGAGGGCTACACCTTC.

CDR3 in amino acids: CASSLAGGTSGQETQYF. The CDR3 DNA reads as TGTGCCAGCAGCTTAGCGGGAGGGACTAGCGGACAAGAGACCCAGTACTTC. The rearrangement links TRBV7-2 to TRBJ2-5; TRBD2 matches 11 bases. The CDR3 is 17 amino acids. V lost 0 bases and J lost 2; bases outside the gene matches: 5. Germline V lookup: CDR1 SGHTA, CDR2 FQGNSA.

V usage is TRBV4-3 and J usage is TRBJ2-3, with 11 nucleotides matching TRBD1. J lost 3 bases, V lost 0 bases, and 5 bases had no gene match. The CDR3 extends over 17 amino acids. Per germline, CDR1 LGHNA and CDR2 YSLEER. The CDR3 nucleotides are TGCGCCAGCAGCCAAGAGTCCGGGACAGGGGGGACAGATACGCAGTATTTT. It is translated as CASSQESGTGGTDTQYF.

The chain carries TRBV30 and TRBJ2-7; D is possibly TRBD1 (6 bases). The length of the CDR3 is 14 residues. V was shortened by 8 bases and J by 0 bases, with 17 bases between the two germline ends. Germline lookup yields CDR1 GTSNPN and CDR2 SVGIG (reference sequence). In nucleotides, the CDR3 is TGTGCCCAGACTACAGGGATAGGCTCCTACGAGCAGTACTTC. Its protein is CAQTTGIGSYEQYF. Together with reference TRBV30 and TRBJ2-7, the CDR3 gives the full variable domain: SQTIHQWPATLVQPVGSPLSLECTVEGTSNPNLYWYRQAAGRGLQLLFYSVGIGQISSEVPQNLSASRPQDRQFILSSKKLLLSDSGFYLCAQTTGIGSYEQYFGPGTRLTVT.

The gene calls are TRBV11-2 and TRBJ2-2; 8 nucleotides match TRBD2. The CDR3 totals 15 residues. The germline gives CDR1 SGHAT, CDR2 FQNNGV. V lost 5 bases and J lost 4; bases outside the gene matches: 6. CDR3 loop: CASSHGLAGTGELFF. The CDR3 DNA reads TGTGCCAGCAGCCATGGACTAGCTGGCACCGGGGAGCTGTTTTTT. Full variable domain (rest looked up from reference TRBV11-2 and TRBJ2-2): EAGVAQSPRYKIIEKRQSVAFWCNPISGHATLYWYQQILGQGPKLLIQFQNNGVVDDSQLPKDRFSAERLKGVDSTLKIQPAKLEDSAVYLCASSHGLAGTGELFFGEGSRLTVL.